There are many counts of the clone carrying this T cell receptor beta chain. In the ophthalmopathy cohort, Clinical Activity Score was at least 3, NOSPECS grade at least 4, and duration under 3 months. In making diagnoses, clinical symptoms, serum thyroxine and TRAb, thyroid ultrasound and orbital computed tomography were all used. These data originate in a study of T cells in Graves' hyperthyroidism and ophthalmopathy. Turning to the study itself: Peripheral blood was acquired at first diagnosis, ahead of any therapy whatsoever.

Regions amplified from RNA transcripts were the TCR beta CDR3 regions. With the HTBI primer set, the TCR CDR3 went through a first round of RT-PCR. One entry per CDR3 protein, called by TCRdb with MiXCR from the multiplex PCR reads. Altogether roughly 400,000 distinct CDR3 sequences are present, over 12% being singletons, with the ten largest covering approximately 27%. This CDR3 is built from 12 residues. V dropped 6 bases and J dropped 1 base, with 7 bases sitting between them. From germline, CDR1 is MNHNS and CDR2 SASEGT. This sequence originates from a man aged 45-65 years with Graves' ophthalmopathy. Input material: blood. This chain connects TRBV6-1 to TRBJ2-7; D is ambiguous. The CDR3 sequence is CASRVGSYEQYF. The CDR3 DNA sequence: TGTGCCAGCAGGGTCGGTTCCTACGAGCAGTACTTC.